Below, 4 T cell receptor beta chains from the same sample are listed, as sequenced in a study of cytomegalovirus exposure and HLA in healthy donors. Clones were read by immunoSEQ multiplex PCR, and TCRdb kept only the in-frame ones, dropping some. The sample includes roughly 150,000 clones, approximately 96% of them seen just once. Sequences were obtained from PBMCs. These receptors were obtained from a woman between 18 and 30 years old in good health and CMV-seronegative.

The genes are TRBV4-1 and TRBJ1-5; 9 bases align to TRBD1. Losses at the gene ends were 5 bases for V and 7 bases for J; bases not matched to a gene: 6. CDR1 and CDR2 from the germline V gene are MGHRA and YSYEKL. There are 14 residues in the CDR3. In DNA, the CDR3 is TGCGCCAGCAGCAGGACAGGGGCAGGACAGCCCCAGCATTTT. This encodes CASSRTGAGQPQHF.

V is TRBV9 and J is TRBJ2-2; 13 bases line up with TRBD2. CDR3 length equals 19 residues. Germline loops: CDR1 SGDLS, CDR2 YYNGEE. The V segment lost 4 bases and the J segment 2 bases; nucleotides outside the gene matches: 11. Here the CDR3 reads CASSSRLAGGNTNTGELFF. The CDR3 DNA sequence: TGTGCCAGCAGCTCAAGACTAGCGGGGGGCAATACAAACACCGGGGAGCTGTTTTTT.

V gene TRBV29-1 combines with J gene TRBJ2-5; 12 positions match TRBD1. Germline V gene sequence: CDR1 SQVTM, CDR2 ANQGSEA. Trimming cost V 6 bases and J 4 bases; bases outside gene matches: 9. The CDR3 totals 15 residues. CDR3 region: CSVKGTGGLLETQYF. The DNA of the CDR3 is TGCAGCGTGAAAGGGACAGGGGGCCTCCTAGAGACCCAGTACTTC. The variable domain in full, with the rest retrieved from reference TRBV29-1 and TRBJ2-5, is SAVISQKPSRDICQRGTSLTIQCQVDSQVTMMFWYRQQPGQSLTLIATANQGSEATYESGFVIDKFPISRPNLTFSTLTVSNMSPEDSSIYLCSVKGTGGLLETQYFGPGTRLLVL.

This sequence joins TRBV20-1 and TRBJ1-2; D is possibly TRBD1 (5 bases). This CDR3 has 11 residues. The germline V and J ends were trimmed by 5 bases and 5 bases, with 9 bases remaining between them. Germline V lookup: CDR1 DFQATT, CDR2 SNEGSKA (reference sequence). The CDR3 loop is CSAPTAYGYTF. The CDR3 DNA sequence: TGCAGTGCTCCGACAGCTTATGGCTACACCTTC.